The rows below give T cell receptor beta chains drawn from one sample of a study of blood T cell repertoires in COVID-19. Profiling relied on immunoSEQ multiplex PCR, and the TCRdb table lists in-frame clones only, not all of them. This sample yields 250,000 to 300,000 clones, of which roughly 86% are seen a single time; approximately 10% belongs to the top ten. The sequenced sample was peripheral blood. Receptors were obtained from a woman under 40 with COVID-19, enrolled during active disease. CDR3s include the opening cysteine and the closing phenylalanine or tryptophan. Fields, in order: V gene, CDR3 length, CDR3 protein.

TRBV4-3 | 14 | CASSQAGIGDTQYF
TRBV6-4 | 18 | CASSDLGTSGRFSYEQYF
TRBV7-9 | 12 | CASSFSGQPQHF
TRBV12-3/TRBV12-4 | 13 | CASGGQGAKTQYF
TRBV10-3 | 14 | CAIRAGADTGELFF
TRBV6-5 | 11 | CASSTEAEAFF
TRBV9 | 14 | CASSVGHVYQEAFF
TRBV28 | 12 | CASSLSRSTQYF
TRBV19 | 15 | CASSPKLLANEKLFF
TRBV6-5 | 15 | CASSTGRSSGNTIYF
TRBV5-1 | 13 | CASSLALEYEQYF
TRBV11-2 | 14 | CASSPASGGYEQYF
TRBV5-4 | 16 | CASRRTGKTNTGELFF
TRBV5-1 | 14 | CASSISSGGYEQYF
TRBV4-3 | 14 | CASSHSGRTDTQYF
TRBV7-2 | 14 | CASRERTGSYEQYF
TRBV5-4 | 15 | CASSLAGTGIHGYTF
TRBV4-1 | 18 | CASSQGGTSGSLRGEQYF
TRBV4-3 | 15 | CASSQDRREDQPQHF
TRBV24-1 | 16 | CATSDRLAGRTGELFF
TRBV13 | 14 | CASSLPGVVETQYF
TRBV4-2 | 16 | CASSQDIGQDNQPQHF
TRBV9 | 15 | CASSVGGREGYEQYF
TRBV14 | 15 | CASSPRGGGANVLTF
TRBV15 | 15 | CATSRVRTGAHEQYF
TRBV28 | 17 | CASSLTRFDDSYNEQFF
TRBV16 | 15 | CASSPGTSGSGEQYF
TRBV6-5 | 12 | CASTGLTGELFF
TRBV10-3 | 13 | CAISDRERQPQHF
TRBV25-1 | 12 | CAGGGAIYEQYF
TRBV10-3 | 14 | CAISATGDNQPQHF
TRBV30 | 11 | CAWSARVEAFF
TRBV28 | 13 | CASSLSQGNIQYF
TRBV4-1 | 17 | CASSPGLAGGRRETQYF
TRBV30 | 12 | CAWSYGDQPQHF
TRBV7-2 | 15 | CASTFGTGYTGELFF
TRBV27 | 20 | CASSLRAGYRTSSDSYEQYF